This T cell receptor (beta chain) is from a study of T cell changes during pregnancy in multiple sclerosis. Some clones are missing from TCRdb's copy, which holds only in-frame ones; the method was immunoSEQ multiplex PCR. The profile shows around 57,000 clones, 80% to 90% of them singletons. This clone was observed a few times. The ends lost 2 bases at V and 1 base at J; junction bases unmatched: 7. The CDR3 runs 16 residues. Germline assignment: CDR1 MGHRA and CDR2 YSYEKL. The material sequenced was peripheral blood, taken in the first trimester of pregnancy. V is TRBV4-1 and J is TRBJ1-1; 7 bases agree with TRBD1. The clonotype comes from a female donor with multiple sclerosis, enrolled in a pregnancy study. The CDR3: CASSQTTGTANTEAFF. CDR3 in DNA: TGCGCCAGCAGCCAAACCACCGGGACAGCGAACACTGAAGCTTTCTTT.